This T cell receptor beta chain was profiled in a study of beta chain bispecific antibodies for T cell cancers. Either OKT3 anti-CD3 antibody or CD3/CD28 beads expanded T cells from blood mononuclear cells over 3 days. Study-wide findings and caveats: The leukemia cells, rather than normal T cells, gave most of the targeted TRBV signal. TRBV5-6, highly similar to TRBV5-5, is cross-recognized by anti-TRBV5-5 antibody. The TRBV12-3 share of total TRBV signal fell about 99% after anti-TRBV12 rather than anti-CD19 exposure.

The V and J ends lost 2 bases and 0 bases, in that order; junction bases with no gene match: 3. The CDR3 sequence is 16 residues long. Per the germline V gene, CDR1 is MDHEN and CDR2 is SYDVKM. There are many counts of this clonotype. The antigen remains undetermined. A single record per CDR3 protein comes from TCRdb applying MiXCR to the 5' RACE reads. Among 20,000 to 25,000 distinct CDR3 sequences listed, approximately 2% were seen once. The specimen comprised healthy donor T cells cultured with leukemia cells, sampled from a culture containing a bispecific antibody targeting TCR Vbeta12. The sequence derives from a human donor in good health. Some clones in this sample may be carry-over from other donors' samples. The rearrangement links TRBV28 to TRBJ2-1; the match to TRBD2 covers 8 bases. The CDR3 reads CASSLTGGSSYNEQFF. The DNA of the CDR3 is TGTGCCAGCAGTTTAACGGGGGGGAGCTCCTACAATGAGCAGTTCTTC.